The T cell receptor beta chain under discussion was sequenced for a study of blood T cell repertoires in COVID-19. As for the study in general: The cDNA or gDNA used as material had been derived from T cells, B-cell-depleted T cells, or PBMCs.

Looked up from germline, CDR1 is SGDLS and CDR2 is YYNGEE. Trimming cost V 3 bases and J 1 base, with 8 bases left between them. CDR3 length equals 13 residues. Original processing notes: Reference gene primer amplification yielded estimated nucleated cell counts. The data were produced by immunoSEQ multiplex PCR, yet TCRdb's version contains in-frame clones alone and is incomplete. The DNA was the basis for D and trimming; V, J and clone size are from that table. The sample has about 150,000 clones, roughly 90% seen once; the top ten hold 1.5% to 2%. This clone was counted a single time. The chain couples TRBV9 to TRBJ2-7; no reliable D call. The source material was peripheral blood. The origin of this receptor is a human donor in a cohort sampled during active COVID-19. CDR3 amino acids: CASSASPSYEQYF. DNA of the CDR3: TGTGCCAGCAGCGCCTCTCCGTCCTACGAGCAGTACTTC.